A single sample is the source of the 14 T cell receptor delta chains below, sequenced in a study of gamma-delta T cells after stem cell transplantation. TCRdb repeated clone calling on the RT-PCR reads with CATT. Counted here are over 2,500 delta-chain clones, around a fifth occurring once; the ten biggest clones make up roughly a quarter. The sample comprised gamma-delta T cells. The receptors originated from a human donor. It is not recorded whose cells these are; they may come from a transplant donor.

Points on this clone: It differs at one base from a far larger clone, so likely a read error. Other DNA sequences in the same sample also yield this CDR3. This chain links TRDV2 with TRDJ1; unclear D gene. The germline V gene encodes CDR1 GEAIGNYY and CDR2 EKD. The CDR3 has 14 amino acids. V was pared by 0 bases and J by 4 bases, with 11 bases between. As DNA, the CDR3 is TGTGCCTGTGACACCTTGGGCAACCTCGATAAACTCATCTTT. Protein product: CACDTLGNLDKLIF.

Turning to this clone: The protein TCRdb lists belongs to a much larger clone and differs from this DNA's translation at residue 16, which points to a read error; the protein shown is made from the DNA. The chain recombines TRDV2 with TRDJ1; 8 bases are a match to TRDD3. Germline loops: CDR1 GEAIGNYY, CDR2 EKD. CDR3 length: 18 residues. CDR3 DNA: TGTGCCTGTGAACTACTGGGGGTCGACCGCTCGTTTACCGATAAACCCATCTTT. It specifies CACELLGVDRSFTDKPIF.

By frequency in the sample, this clone is medium-sized (0.01 to 0.1%). The sample holds other DNA sequences that translate to the same CDR3. The chain uses TRDV3 and TRDJ2; D is unresolved. The V gene lost 4 bases and the J gene lost 0 bases, with 9 bases spanning the gap. CDR1 TVYSNPD and CDR2 GDNSRS come from the germline V gene (reference sequence). There are 13 residues in the CDR3. The CDR3 sequence: CASHSALTAQLFF. The DNA for the CDR3 is TGTGCCTCTCACTCAGCTTTGACAGCACAACTCTTCTTT.

Comments on this clone: The germline gene is not matched at one end of the junction; a read error may be the cause. The DNA of the CDR3 is TGTGCCTGTGAGGGACTTCTTCTGGGGGATACGCGTAACACCGATATACTCATCTTT. Translation: CACEGLLLGDTRNTDILIF. J is TRDJ1 and V is TRDV2, with 12 bases aligning to TRDD3. Germline V gene data show CDR1 as GEAIGNYY and CDR2 as EKD. This CDR3 comprises 19 residues.

This clone was observed a handful of times. Given a much more abundant clone one base away, this may be a read error. The chain combines TRDV3 with TRDJ1, with TRDD2 matching 9 bases. The ends lost 0 bases at V and 3 bases at J; junction bases unmatched: 26. Per germline, CDR1 TVYSNPD and CDR2 GDNSRS (reference sequence). CDR3 length: 21 amino acids. CDR3 bases: TGTGCCTTTAGCTACCTTCCTACATCGTCTCTGGGGGTCCTTGTTGCCGATAAACTCATCTTT. The encoded protein is CAFSYLPTSSLGVLVADKLIF. Together with reference TRDV3 and TRDJ1, the CDR3 gives the full variable domain: CDKVTQSSPDQTVASGSEVVLLCTYDTVYSNPDLFWYRIRPDYSFQFVFYGDNSRSEGADFTQGRFSVKHILTQKAFHLVISPVRTEDSATYYCAFSYLPTSSLGVLVADKLIFGKGTRVTVEP.

This clone is a singleton in its sample. The chain recombines TRDV2 with TRDJ3, with 13 bases lining up with TRDD3. Unmatched junction bases numbered 10, after V lost 3 bases and J lost 0 bases. The CDR3 covers 21 residues. CDR1 GEAIGNYY and CDR2 EKD come from the germline V gene. The CDR3 coding sequence is TGTGCCTGTGACTACTTACTGGGGGATACGGGGAGCTCCTGGGACACCCGACAGATGTTTTTC. It is translated as CACDYLLGDTGSSWDTRQMFF.

This clone counts as medium-sized. The sample carries other DNA sequences with the same CDR3. The chain uses TRDV2 and TRDJ1; no clear D. The CDR3 contains 14 residues. Germline CDR1 is GEAIGNYY and CDR2 is EKD. V was pared by 3 bases and J by 5 bases, with 15 bases between. The CDR3, as DNA: TGTGCCTGTGACGCGGTACACCGGGCGGATAAACTCATCTTT. Translation gives CACDAVHRADKLIF.

To note about this clone: A read error is likely here: a far larger clone is one base away. The sample contains more than one DNA sequence encoding this CDR3. The chain employs TRDV2 and TRDJ1; TRDD3 matches 11 bases. CDR1 GEAIGNYY and CDR2 EKD come from the germline V gene. Unmatched junction bases numbered 4, after V lost 3 bases and J lost 5 bases. The CDR3 sequence is 14 residues long. CDR3 residues: CACDLLGDKDKLIF. The CDR3 bases are TGTGCCTGTGACCTACTGGGGGATAAAGATAAACTCATCTTT.

This clone was observed a handful of times. The chain combines TRDV2 with TRDJ3; a possible D gene is TRDD3 (5 bases). Germline CDR1 GEAIGNYY, CDR2 EKD. The V end lost 0 bases, the J end lost 0 bases, and 35 bases lay between the germline ends. The CDR3 consists of 26 residues. The CDR3 bases are TGTGCCTGTGACACCGCCGACCTGAGGGATCTGGGCCACCAGGGCCAAAGCTCCTGGGACACCCGACAGATGTTTTTC. Amino acid sequence: CACDTADLRDLGHQGQSSWDTRQMFF.

This clone is judged medium-sized. The chain has TRDV2 and TRDJ1; D perhaps matches TRDD3 (6 bases). Germline V lookup: CDR1 GEAIGNYY, CDR2 EKD. The CDR3 consists of 13 residues. Trimming pared 1 base from V and 6 bases from J, leaving 11 bases between. CDR3 amino acids: CACDTWDSHKLIF. CDR3 nucleotide sequence: TGTGCCTGTGACACTTGGGATAGCCATAAACTCATCTTT.

On this clone: Being one base from a much bigger clone, this may be a read error. Other DNA sequences from this sample encode an identical CDR3 as well. The J gene is TRDJ1, the V gene TRDV2, with 11 bases that match TRDD3. J lost 1 base, V lost 7 bases, and 10 bases had no gene match. The germline gives CDR1 GEAIGNYY, CDR2 EKD. This CDR3 spans 16 amino acids. CDR3 sequence reads: CACDSLGDTSTDKLIF. The CDR3 DNA follows: TGTGCCTGCGACTCTCTGGGGGATACCTCCACCGATAAACTCATCTTT.

Relative to its sample, this clone is medium-sized. The rearrangement links TRDV1 to TRDJ1; 11 bases are a match to TRDD3. Per the germline V gene, CDR1 is TSWWSYY and CDR2 is QGS. V dropped 5 bases and J dropped 0; count of bases not matched to a gene: 23. The CDR3 runs to 22 residues. The CDR3 spells CALGFRASIVLGDKEDTDKLIF. The CDR3 DNA sequence: TGTGCTCTTGGGTTCCGAGCCTCCATCGTACTGGGGGATAAGGAGGACACCGATAAACTCATCTTT.

The genes are TRDV2 and TRDJ1; D is perhaps TRDD3 (6 bases). Trimming left V 0 bases short and J 2 bases short, with 30 bases between. Germline assignment: CDR1 GEAIGNYY and CDR2 EKD. The CDR3 spans 21 residues. The CDR3 sequence is CACDTLLGVGHKTKATDKLIF. DNA of the CDR3: TGTGCCTGTGACACCTTGTTGGGGGTGGGACACAAAACCAAGGCGACCGATAAACTCATCTTT.

The chain has TRDV2 and TRDJ1, with 7 bases lining up with TRDD3. CDR1 is GEAIGNYY, CDR2 EKD, per germline. V lost 3 bases and J lost 1; bases outside the gene matches: 10. The length of the CDR3 is 16 residues. The CDR3 region is CACDSLGADRTDKLIF. CDR3 coding DNA: TGTGCCTGTGACTCCCTGGGGGCTGACCGCACCGATAAACTCATCTTT.